This TCR beta chain was sequenced in a study of response to subunit inactivated influenza vaccine. Study conclusions and caveats: Only a handful of new T cells, the authors suggested, are recruited with each seasonal influenza vaccination.

The germline gives CDR1 MDHEN, CDR2 SYDVKM. The CDR3 runs 14 residues. V lost 5 bases and J 8 bases, leaving 17 bases between the germline ends. The table lists this clonotype with a few counts. Its specificity is unknown. MiXCR, applied by TCRdb to the RT-PCR reads, yields one record per CDR3 protein. The repertoire holds under 200,000 distinct CDR3 sequences, with 11% as singletons. The clonotype was recovered from a man between 45 and 60 years old who received an inactivated influenza vaccine. This chain joins TRBV28 and TRBJ2-3; D is unclear. The sequences come from non-naive T cells sorted from PBMCs, collected about 40 days after vaccination. For the CDR3, the DNA is TGTGCCAGCAGTCCCTCGTTGGGGTATGCTACGCAGTATTTT. Its translation is CASSPSLGYATQYF.